This T cell receptor (beta chain) was documented in a study of shared clonotypes between healthy human individuals. In regard to this clone: Its antigen is not known.

The donor cohort consisted entirely of Caucasian adults residing in Nashville, Tennessee. This CDR3 is built from 11 residues. The germline V gene has CDR1 SGHVS and CDR2 FNYEAQ. V lost 4 bases and J 9 bases, leaving 4 bases between the germline ends. Assay: immunoSEQ multiplex PCR; the TCRdb copy retains only in-frame clones and omits some. The table includes around 300,000 clones, around nine tenths detected once. Study-wide points: Only blood underwent sampling, and tissue repertoires likely differ.

The TCR comes from a man younger than 35 in good health. Sequenced sample: memory CD8+ T cells sorted from blood. Subset in this sample: CD45RO+ cells pooled with CCR7-negative TemRA cells. The V and J genes are TRBV7-6 and TRBJ2-6; D is unclear. Written as DNA, the CDR3 is TGTGCCAGCAGCTCTAACAACGTCCTGACTTTC. Protein sequence: CASSSNNVLTF.